This passage covers 5 T cell receptor beta chains from one sample sequenced in a study of T cell responses to AZD1222 COVID-19 vaccine. The data were produced by immunoSEQ multiplex PCR, yet TCRdb's version contains in-frame clones alone and is incomplete. This sample has approximately 160,000 clones, with roughly 94% found just once. This specimen was peripheral blood, taken 28 days after the second AZD1222 dose. The receptors derive from an adult who received the AZD1222 COVID-19 vaccine.

The V call is TRBV5-1, the J call TRBJ1-5; 9 nucleotides align to TRBD1. Trimming at V came to 2 bases and at J to 6 bases, leaving 6 bases not matched to a gene. The CDR3 spans 15 residues. The germline V gene has CDR1 SGHRS and CDR2 YFSETQ. This CDR3 reads CASSLGTGSGQPQHF. CDR3 coding DNA: TGCGCCAGCAGCTTAGGGACAGGGTCGGGTCAGCCCCAGCATTTT. Together with reference TRBV5-1 and TRBJ1-5, the CDR3 gives the full variable domain: KAGVTQTPRYLIKTRGQQVTLSCSPISGHRSVSWYQQTPGQGLQFLFEYFSETQRNKGNFPGRFSGRQFSNSRSEMNVSTLELGDSALYLCASSLGTGSGQPQHFGDGTRLSIL.

The V and J genes are TRBV7-6 and TRBJ1-5, with a tentative D call TRBD1 (6 bases). The CDR3 length is 15 residues. Trimming pared 1 base from V and 2 bases from J, leaving 9 bases between. Germline V gives CDR1 SGHVS, CDR2 FNYEAQ. CDR3 in DNA: TGTGCCAGCAGCTTAGAACAGGGAGGCAATCAGCCCCAGCATTTT. Encoded protein: CASSLEQGGNQPQHF.

This clone was observed a few times. The rearrangement joins TRBV4-2 to TRBJ2-2; D call uncertain. Germline lookup yields CDR1 LGHNA and CDR2 YNFKEQ. CDR3 length equals 16 residues. V was shortened by 0 bases and J by 2 bases, with 10 bases between the two germline ends. Here the CDR3 reads CASSQDAGINTGELFF. CDR3 bases: TGTGCCAGCAGCCAAGATGCTGGGATAAACACCGGGGAGCTGTTTTTT.

The chain carries TRBV15 and TRBJ1-4; 9 nucleotides align to TRBD1. Germline-derived CDR1 and CDR2 are LNHNV and YYDKDF (reference sequence). J lost 1 base, V lost 2 bases, and 17 bases had no gene match. The CDR3 loop spans 21 amino acids. The CDR3 loop is CATSRKWGPGQGFGTNEKLFF. DNA of the CDR3: TGTGCCACCAGCAGAAAGTGGGGTCCGGGACAGGGATTTGGAACTAATGAAAAACTGTTTTTT.

This clone showed up just a few times. The chain uses TRBV4-1 and TRBJ2-7, with no clear D. Trimming stripped 1 base from V and 1 base from J, with 8 bases between. CDR1 and CDR2 (germline): MGHRA, YSYEKL. CDR3 length: 14 amino acids. The CDR3 DNA follows: TGCGCCAGCAGCCAAGGGATCGGATCCTACGAGCAGTACTTC. It specifies CASSQGIGSYEQYF.